A single sample gave rise to the 22 T cell receptor beta chains below, sequenced in a study of blood T cells in healthy people across ages. A J-beta primer mix and a sample-barcoded 5' primer were used in a second PCR of roughly 7 to 12 cycles. TCRdb used MiXCR to reprocess the 5' RACE reads, holding one entry per CDR3 protein. The top ten hold 7% to 9.5% of the sample, which has 1.4 million to 1.5 million distinct CDR3 sequences, roughly 45% seen once. Sequences were obtained from blood. These receptors were obtained from a woman between 18 and 29 years old in good health.

The rearrangement links TRBV9 to TRBJ2-5; the D gene is possibly TRBD2 (6 bases). Per germline, CDR1 SGDLS and CDR2 YYNGEE. The CDR3 has 14 residues. V was shortened by 1 base and J by 4 bases, with 11 bases between the two germline ends. DNA of the CDR3: TGTGCCAGCAGCGTAATGGAGGGTCGAGAGACCCAGTACTTC. The encoded protein is CASSVMEGRETQYF.

This clonotype was found many times. The rearrangement links TRBV21-1 to TRBJ2-7. TRBV21-1 has pseudogene status. The CDR3 is 16 amino acids. The CDR3 DNA follows: TGTGCCAGCAGCGCCCGACTCAGACTTTCACCCTACGAGCAGTACTTC. It translates to CASSARLRLSPYEQYF.

For this clonotype: A read error may explain this, as a much larger clone is one base away. V and J are TRBV7-9 and TRBJ1-4, with D unresolved. The V gene lost 2 bases and the J gene lost 4 bases, with 5 bases spanning the gap. The CDR3 runs 13 residues. CDR1 and CDR2 from the germline V gene are SEHNR and FQNEAQ (reference sequence). Written as DNA, the CDR3 is TGTGCCAGCAGCTTAATTCATAATGAAAAACTGTTTTTT. Its translation is CASSLIHNEKLFF.

The chain couples TRBV4-1 to TRBJ2-7; perhaps TRBD2 as D (7 bases). The CDR3 has 15 amino acids. CDR1 is MGHRA, CDR2 YSYEKL, per germline. V shed 2 bases and J shed 2 bases, with 13 bases lying between them. DNA of the CDR3: TGCGCCAGCAGCCAAACGATGGGGGGGCCCTACGAGCAGTACTTC. This encodes CASSQTMGGPYEQYF.

The chain employs TRBV29-1 and TRBJ1-1; D might be TRBD1 (5 bases). CDR3 length equals 15 residues. Trimming took off 6 bases at V and 0 bases at J, with 17 bases between the two ends. Germline CDR1 and CDR2: SQVTM and ANQGSEA. The chain's CDR3 is CSVDQWDLMNTEAFF. CDR3 sequence (DNA): TGCAGCGTAGACCAGTGGGACCTCATGAACACTGAAGCTTTCTTT.

The rearrangement joins TRBV10-3 to TRBJ2-7; TRBD1 might be the D (5 bases). V lost 6 bases and J lost 3, with 12 bases in between. This CDR3 region has 13 residues. Germline assignment: CDR1 ENHRY and CDR2 SYGVKD. DNA of the CDR3: TGTGCCATCAGGGAGACAGAAGTCTACGAGCAGTACTTC. Encoded protein: CAIRETEVYEQYF.

The chain carries TRBV7-7 and TRBJ2-1; D gene uncertain. The better agreement between TRBJ2-7 and the DNA end casts doubt on the J call. Per the germline V gene, CDR1 is SSHAT and CDR2 is FNYEAQ (reference sequence). The CDR3 is made up of 14 amino acids. The CDR3 protein is CASSPIDSYNEQYF. The CDR3 region has the DNA TGTGCCAGCAGCCCGATAGACTCCTACAATGAGCAGTACTTC.

J is TRBJ2-7 and V is TRBV20-1; D is possibly TRBD2 (6 bases). CDR1 is DFQATT, CDR2 SNEGSKA, per germline (reference sequence). The CDR3 contains 14 residues. V shed 3 bases and J shed 0 bases, with 12 bases lying between them. The chain's CDR3 is CSARPDGSSYEQYF. Written as DNA, the CDR3 is TGCAGTGCTAGGCCCGACGGGAGCTCCTACGAGCAGTACTTC.

The V and J genes are TRBV27 and TRBJ2-1; a possible D gene is TRBD2 (6 bases). This CDR3 contains 15 residues. CDR1 and CDR2 from the germline V gene are MNHEY and SMNVEV (reference sequence). Trimming stripped 5 bases from V and 0 bases from J, with 11 bases between. DNA of the CDR3: TGTGCCAGCAGTCCGTGGGGAGGCTCCTACAATGAGCAGTTCTTC. Translated: CASSPWGGSYNEQFF.

V and J are TRBV10-3 and TRBJ2-3; 10 nucleotides align to TRBD2. Germline CDR1 reads ENHRY; CDR2 reads SYGVKD. This CDR3 has 16 residues. The ends lost 4 bases at V and 8 bases at J; junction bases unmatched: 12. CDR3 sequence: CAISGPIAGGRGTQYF. CDR3 in DNA: TGTGCCATCAGTGGACCCATAGCGGGGGGCCGCGGTACGCAGTATTTT.

This rearrangement joins TRBV28 to TRBJ1-2, with D perhaps matching TRBD1 (6 bases). Germline V CDR1 and CDR2: MDHEN, SYDVKM. The CDR3 has 15 residues. Trimming removed 5 bases from V and 0 bases from J, with 13 bases in between. The CDR3 region is CASSPGGGTNYGYTF. CDR3 DNA sequence: TGTGCCAGCAGTCCGGGGGGGGGCACTAACTATGGCTACACCTTC.

The J gene is TRBJ2-5, the V gene TRBV20-1; 9 bases fit TRBD2. The J call is doubtful: the DNA matches TRBJ2-7 better. This CDR3 comprises 15 residues. The germline V gene encodes CDR1 DFQATT and CDR2 SNEGSKA (reference sequence). DNA of the CDR3: TGCAGTGCTAGAGATCGCGCGGGGGGGGCGTACGAGCAGTACTTC. Translation: CSARDRAGGAYEQYF.

There are a few counts of this clonotype. The rearrangement joins TRBV6-5 to TRBJ2-7; 8 bases fit TRBD1. CDR3 length: 13 amino acids. Germline V gene sequence: CDR1 MNHEY, CDR2 SVGAGI. J lost 5 bases, V lost 2 bases, and 2 bases had no gene match. The CDR3 sequence is CASSYQGADEQYF. CDR3 nucleotides: TGTGCCAGCAGTTACCAGGGGGCCGACGAGCAGTACTTC.

The gene calls are TRBV4-1 and TRBJ2-7; 9 positions agree with TRBD2. This CDR3 region has 15 residues. Germline V lookup: CDR1 MGHRA, CDR2 YSYEKL. V trimming: 2 bases; J trimming: 1 base; junction bases outside the gene matches: 3. The CDR3 DNA reads TGCGCCAGCAGCCAACCGGGACTAGCTTCCTACGAGCAGTACTTC. Its translation is CASSQPGLASYEQYF.

This clonotype was seen a handful of times. The chain has TRBV3-1 and TRBJ2-1, with 7 nucleotides matching TRBD2. Looked up from germline, CDR1 is LGHDT and CDR2 is YNNKEL (reference sequence). The CDR3 length is 17 residues. Trimming at V came to 3 bases and at J to 1 base, leaving 9 bases not matched to a gene. The CDR3 sequence: CASSQGLPSGSYNEQFF. CDR3 DNA: TGTGCCAGCAGCCAGGGACTACCCTCGGGTTCCTACAATGAGCAGTTCTTC.

This clonotype was picked up one time. The CDR3 sequence is CASSVDLQDNEQFF. The CDR3 nucleotides read TGTGCCAGCAGCGTAGATCTACAAGACAATGAGCAGTTCTTC. The chain recombines TRBV9 with TRBJ2-1, with D hard to call. The ends were cut back, 0 bases at V and 5 bases at J, with 9 bases in the middle. The CDR3 runs to 14 residues. Germline V CDR1 and CDR2: SGDLS, YYNGEE. Supplemented by reference TRBV9 and TRBJ2-1, the full variable domain reads DSGVTQTPKHLITATGQRVTLRCSPRSGDLSVYWYQQSLDQGLQFLIQYYNGEERAKGNILERFSAQQFPDLHSELNLSSLELGDSALYFCASSVDLQDNEQFFGPGTRLTVL.

This clonotype was counted a few times. The rearrangement uses TRBV18 and TRBJ1-4; no clear D. Trimming took 0 bases from V and 2 from J, leaving 4 bases between them. Per the germline V gene, CDR1 is KGHSH and CDR2 is LQKENI. CDR3 length: 14 amino acids. The CDR3 spells CASSPPATNEKLFF. The CDR3 bases are TGTGCCAGCTCACCACCGGCGACTAATGAAAAACTGTTTTTT.

This rearrangement joins TRBV7-2 to TRBJ2-4, with TRBD1 identical over 9 bases. The closer fit of TRBJ2-7 to the DNA end suggests the J call may be wrong. Germline values: CDR1 SGHTA, CDR2 FQGNSA. There are 15 residues in the CDR3. CDR3 amino acids: CASSQRRDRVSEQYF. CDR3 coding DNA: TGTGCCAGCAGTCAGCGTCGGGACAGGGTTTCCGAGCAGTACTTC.

CDR3 in DNA: TGCGCCAGCAGCCATAAACGCGGGGAGACCCAGTACTTC. Translating gives CASSHKRGETQYF. The chain links TRBV4-3 to TRBJ2-4, with a tentative D call TRBD2 (5 bases). The assigned J gene may be wrong: the sequence end matches TRBJ2-5 better. Germline CDR1 reads LGHNA; CDR2 reads YSLEER. The CDR3 length is 13 residues.

The V and J genes are TRBV7-2 and TRBJ2-1, with 14 bases identical to TRBD2. The V and J ends lost 3 bases and 7 bases, in that order; junction bases with no gene match: 2. The germline gives CDR1 SGHTA, CDR2 FQGNSA. CDR3 length: 15 residues. In DNA, the CDR3 is TGTGCCAGCAGCTTTGGGACTAGCGGGAGAAATGAGCAGTTCTTC. Translated: CASSFGTSGRNEQFF.

To note about this clonotype: This may come from a read error, since a much larger clone is one base off. This chain links TRBV5-1 with TRBJ2-1, with D maybe TRBD1 (6 bases). V was trimmed by 7 bases and J by 2 bases, leaving 19 bases between them. Germline CDR1 reads SGHRS; CDR2 reads YFSETQ. This CDR3 spans 16 amino acids. The CDR3 loop is CASEGSPDSPYNEQFF. The DNA for the CDR3 is TGCGCCAGCGAAGGGTCCCCGGACAGCCCCTACAATGAGCAGTTCTTC.

This clonotype was seen more than once but under ten times. J is TRBJ2-3 and V is TRBV27; TRBD1 aligns across 7 bases. J lost 4 bases, V lost 6 bases, and 4 bases had no gene match. The CDR3 runs 13 residues. The germline CDR1 and CDR2 sequences are MNHEY and SMNVEV (reference sequence). DNA of the CDR3: TGTGCCAGCAGGAGTGACAGGGCAGATACGCAGTATTTT. This translates into CASRSDRADTQYF.